Each of the 17 T cell receptor beta chains below was sequenced from the same sample in a study of cytomegalovirus exposure and HLA in healthy donors. The PCR used 60 Vbeta and 13 Jbeta primers. The assay was immunoSEQ multiplex PCR, and TCRdb's table has in-frame clones only and misses some. The table has about 170,000 clones, around 81% seen once. The sequencing input was PBMCs. Receptors were obtained from a woman aged 18 to 35 in good health and CMV-seropositive.

This clone was counted a few times. The chain carries TRBV10-3 and TRBJ1-1, with a possible D match to TRBD1 (6 bases). Trimming took 10 bases from V and 7 from J, leaving 25 bases between them. There are 15 residues in the CDR3. Per the germline V gene, CDR1 is ENHRY and CDR2 is SYGVKD. CDR3 in DNA: TGTGCCACCCACGGCGGGGGCAGCCGGATAGATGAAGCTTTCTTT. Its translation is CATHGGGSRIDEAFF.

The chain links TRBV11-2 to TRBJ1-1; tentatively, D is TRBD1 (6 bases). The germline V gene encodes CDR1 SGHAT and CDR2 FQNNGV. Trimming stripped 0 bases from V and 8 bases from J, with 16 bases between. The CDR3 is made up of 15 amino acids. The CDR3 region has the DNA TGTGCCAGCAGCTTAGACCCAACAGGGCGGTTGGAAGCTTTCTTT. Translating gives CASSLDPTGRLEAFF.

This CDR3 is CSVKPGQGYTDTQYF. Written as DNA, the CDR3 is TGCAGCGTTAAACCGGGACAGGGATATACAGATACGCAGTATTTT. The chain links TRBV29-1 to TRBJ2-3, with TRBD1 matching 9 bases. The CDR3 extends over 15 amino acids. Germline CDR1 and CDR2: SQVTM and ANQGSEA. J gave up 3 bases and V 5 bases, and 9 bases lay outside the gene matches.

About this clone: This sample also contains other DNA sequences that code for the same CDR3. J is TRBJ1-1 and V is TRBV7-9; D is possibly TRBD1 (5 bases). Per germline, CDR1 SEHNR and CDR2 FQNEAQ (reference sequence). V was trimmed by 2 bases and J by 7 bases, leaving 11 bases between them. This CDR3 region has 13 residues. CDR3 amino acids: CASSLLDRLEAFF. The CDR3 DNA is TGTGCCAGCAGCTTACTCGACAGACTTGAAGCTTTCTTT.

This chain links TRBV11-2 with TRBJ2-5; perhaps TRBD2 as D (6 bases). Trimming removed 5 bases at V and 1 base at J, with 14 bases between. Germline CDR1 and CDR2: SGHAT and FQNNGV. The CDR3 covers 15 residues. In DNA form, the CDR3 reads TGTGCCAGCAGCCAATGGGGGGAGAGCCAAGAGACCCAGTACTTC. Translation gives CASSQWGESQETQYF.

The V and J genes are TRBV29-1 and TRBJ2-2; TRBD1 aligns across 8 bases. The V and J ends lost 7 bases and 6 bases, in that order; junction bases with no gene match: 10. In germline, CDR1 is SQVTM, CDR2 ANQGSEA. The CDR3 has 14 amino acids. The CDR3 sequence is CSARSGTGSGELFF. DNA for the CDR3: TGCAGCGCACGTTCCGGGACAGGTTCCGGGGAGCTGTTTTTT.

V gene TRBV5-4 combines with J gene TRBJ1-2, with D tentatively TRBD1 (5 bases). Trimming shortened V by 0 bases and J by 7 bases, and 13 bases separated the two germline ends. CDR3 length: 14 amino acids. Germline lookup yields CDR1 SGHNT and CDR2 YYREEE (reference sequence). This chain's CDR3 is CASSLAPREAGYTF. CDR3 bases: TGTGCCAGCAGCTTGGCCCCCAGGGAGGCTGGCTACACCTTC.

This clone occurred once. The rearrangement joins TRBV11-1 to TRBJ2-2; a weak D match, TRBD2 (5 bases). Germline assignment: CDR1 SGHAT and CDR2 FQDESV (reference sequence). The V end was cut by 4 bases, the J end by 0 bases, with 15 bases between. This CDR3 has 17 residues. The CDR3 sequence is CASSWVLRGSNTGELFF. Written as DNA, the CDR3 is TGTGCCAGCAGCTGGGTCTTACGAGGGTCGAACACCGGGGAGCTGTTTTTT.

The gene calls are TRBV29-1 and TRBJ2-7; 9 bases agree with TRBD1. The ends lost 5 bases at V and 6 bases at J; junction bases unmatched: 8. CDR3 length: 13 residues. The V gene's germline CDR1 is SQVTM and CDR2 ANQGSEA. The CDR3 DNA reads as TGCAGCGTTCGGGACAGGGCGATTTCCGAGCAGTACTTC. Translating it yields CSVRDRAISEQYF.

The chain employs TRBV2 and TRBJ1-5, with D unclear. Trimming cost V 6 bases and J 0 bases, with 12 bases left between them. The CDR3 contains 15 residues. Germline V gives CDR1 SNHLY, CDR2 FYNNEI. The CDR3 reads CASRSLKNSNQPQHF. CDR3 bases: TGTGCCAGCAGGAGTTTGAAGAATAGCAATCAGCCCCAGCATTTT.

The chain couples TRBV19 to TRBJ2-3, with a tentative D call TRBD1 (6 bases). CDR3 length: 13 amino acids. V lost 7 bases, J lost 5 bases, and 13 bases lay in between. Germline CDR1 reads LNHDA; CDR2 reads SQIVND (reference sequence). This chain's CDR3 is CASKVQGQDTQYF. The CDR3 DNA follows: TGTGCCAGTAAGGTGCAGGGGCAAGATACGCAGTATTTT.

In its sample, this clone was seen a few times. V usage is TRBV10-3 and J usage is TRBJ1-1, with unresolved D. Germline V CDR1 and CDR2: ENHRY, SYGVKD. The V end lost 0 bases, the J end lost 2 bases, and 16 bases lay between the germline ends. The CDR3 loop spans 17 amino acids. The CDR3 DNA is TGTGCCATCAGTGAGTCCCAGGCCGGCCCGATAAACACTGAAGCTTTCTTT. Its translation is CAISESQAGPINTEAFF.

This chain connects TRBV5-8 to TRBJ1-1, with unresolved D. Trimming left V 0 bases short and J 4 bases short, with 4 bases between. Germline V CDR1 and CDR2: SGHTS, YDEGEE. CDR3 length: 12 amino acids. CDR3 coding DNA: TGTGCCAGCAGCTTGGCCCTCACTGAAGCTTTCTTT. Its protein is CASSLALTEAFF. Looking up the rest from reference TRBV5-8 and TRBJ1-1 gives the full variable domain: EAGVTQSPTHLIKTRGQQATLRCSPISGHTSVYWYQQALGLGLQFLLWYDEGEERNRGNFPPRFSGRQFPNYSSELNVNALELEDSALYLCASSLALTEAFFGQGTRLTVV.

This chain connects TRBV10-1 to TRBJ2-5; the match to TRBD1 covers 7 bases. The CDR3 length is 15 residues. The J segment lost 0 bases and the V segment lost 4 bases, leaving 5 bases of the junction unmatched. Germline CDR1 WNHNN, CDR2 SYGVQD (reference sequence). This chain's CDR3 is CASSGTGTDQETQYF. CDR3 DNA sequence: TGCGCCAGCAGTGGAACCGGGACAGACCAAGAGACCCAGTACTTC.

V is TRBV4-3 and J is TRBJ2-1, with 9 bases aligning to TRBD1. With 1 base clipped from V and 0 bases from J, the junction kept 7 bases outside the gene matches. The CDR3 is made up of 18 amino acids. Germline loops: CDR1 LGHNA, CDR2 YSLEER. The CDR3 DNA sequence: TGCGCCAGCAGCCAAGCAGCTGGACAGGGGTCCTCCTACAATGAGCAGTTCTTC. Translation gives CASSQAAGQGSSYNEQFF.

The chain employs TRBV7-9 and TRBJ2-7, with 9 bases that match TRBD1. The germline V gene has CDR1 SEHNR and CDR2 FQNEAQ (reference sequence). This CDR3 is 14 amino acids long. With 6 bases clipped from V and 0 bases from J, the junction kept 3 bases outside the gene matches. CDR3 sequence: CASRRTGDSYEQYF. CDR3 sequence (DNA): TGTGCCAGCAGGAGGACAGGGGACTCCTACGAGCAGTACTTC.

This clone has more than one count but fewer than ten. The gene calls are TRBV6-1 and TRBJ2-7, with D possibly being TRBD2 (5 bases). CDR3 length equals 14 residues. The V end was cut by 7 bases, the J end by 0 bases, with 13 bases between. Germline V gene sequence: CDR1 MNHNS, CDR2 SASEGT. The CDR3 sequence: CASTQLGSSYEQYF. CDR3 bases: TGTGCCAGCACACAGTTGGGGAGCTCCTACGAGCAGTACTTC.